Described below is a single TCR beta chain sequence and its context. As yet, its antigen is unknown. The sample carries other DNA sequences with the same CDR3. This specimen belongs to a study of shared clonotypes between healthy human individuals. CD8 cells classed as naive were CD45RO-negative and positively selected for CCR7, excluding terminally differentiated effector memory CD45RA+ cells. Measured with immunoSEQ multiplex PCR; TCRdb has only the in-frame clones, and not every one. The table has more than 600,000 clones, about 92% seen once. Overall study findings and caveats: Inspection by rarefaction showed sorted-subset sequencing to be incomplete despite large depth.

This CDR3 contains 14 residues. Germline CDR1 reads LGHNA; CDR2 reads YNFKEQ. V was cut by 1 base and J by 1 base, with 7 bases left in between. The sequenced sample consisted of naive CD8+ T cells sorted from blood. The chain uses TRBV4-2 and TRBJ1-1; no definite D call. The receptor was isolated from a man younger than 45 in good health. Here the CDR3 reads CASSQGTANTEAFF. The CDR3, as DNA: TGTGCCAGCAGCCAAGGGACGGCGAACACTGAAGCTTTCTTT.